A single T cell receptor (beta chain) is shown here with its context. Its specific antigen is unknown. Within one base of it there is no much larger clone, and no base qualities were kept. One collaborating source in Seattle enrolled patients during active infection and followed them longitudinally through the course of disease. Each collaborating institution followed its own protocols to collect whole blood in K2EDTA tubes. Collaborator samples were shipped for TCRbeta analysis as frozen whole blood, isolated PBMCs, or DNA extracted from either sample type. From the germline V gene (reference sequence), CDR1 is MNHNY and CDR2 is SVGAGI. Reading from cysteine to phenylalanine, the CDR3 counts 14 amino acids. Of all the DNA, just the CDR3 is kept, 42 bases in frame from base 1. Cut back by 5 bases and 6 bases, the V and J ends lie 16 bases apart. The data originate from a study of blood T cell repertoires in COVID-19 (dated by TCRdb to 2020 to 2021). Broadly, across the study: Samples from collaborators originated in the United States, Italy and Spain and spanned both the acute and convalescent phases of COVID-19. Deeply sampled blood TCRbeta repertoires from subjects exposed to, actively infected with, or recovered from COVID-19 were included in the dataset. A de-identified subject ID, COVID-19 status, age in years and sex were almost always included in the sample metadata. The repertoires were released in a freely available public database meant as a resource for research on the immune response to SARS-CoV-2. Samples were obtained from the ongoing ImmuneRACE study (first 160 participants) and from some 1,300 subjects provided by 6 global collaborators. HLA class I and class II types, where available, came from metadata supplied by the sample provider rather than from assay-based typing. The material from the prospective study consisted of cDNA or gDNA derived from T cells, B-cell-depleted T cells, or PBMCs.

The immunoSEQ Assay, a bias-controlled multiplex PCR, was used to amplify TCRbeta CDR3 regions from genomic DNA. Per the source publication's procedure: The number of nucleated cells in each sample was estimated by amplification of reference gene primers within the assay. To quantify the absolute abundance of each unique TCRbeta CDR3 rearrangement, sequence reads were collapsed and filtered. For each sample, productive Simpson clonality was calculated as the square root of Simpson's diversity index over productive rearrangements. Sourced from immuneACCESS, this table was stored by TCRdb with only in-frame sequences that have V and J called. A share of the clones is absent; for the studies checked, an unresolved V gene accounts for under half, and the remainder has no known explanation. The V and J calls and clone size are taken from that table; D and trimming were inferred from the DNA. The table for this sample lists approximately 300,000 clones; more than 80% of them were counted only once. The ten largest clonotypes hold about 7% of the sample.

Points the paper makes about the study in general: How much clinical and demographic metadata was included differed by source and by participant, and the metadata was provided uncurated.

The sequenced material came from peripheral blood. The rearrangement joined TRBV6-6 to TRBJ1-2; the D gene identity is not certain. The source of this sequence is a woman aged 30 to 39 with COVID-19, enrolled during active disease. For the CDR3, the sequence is CASSRAKRWDGYTF. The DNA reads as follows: TGTGCCAGCAGTCGGGCAAAGCGGTGGGATGGCTACACCTTC.